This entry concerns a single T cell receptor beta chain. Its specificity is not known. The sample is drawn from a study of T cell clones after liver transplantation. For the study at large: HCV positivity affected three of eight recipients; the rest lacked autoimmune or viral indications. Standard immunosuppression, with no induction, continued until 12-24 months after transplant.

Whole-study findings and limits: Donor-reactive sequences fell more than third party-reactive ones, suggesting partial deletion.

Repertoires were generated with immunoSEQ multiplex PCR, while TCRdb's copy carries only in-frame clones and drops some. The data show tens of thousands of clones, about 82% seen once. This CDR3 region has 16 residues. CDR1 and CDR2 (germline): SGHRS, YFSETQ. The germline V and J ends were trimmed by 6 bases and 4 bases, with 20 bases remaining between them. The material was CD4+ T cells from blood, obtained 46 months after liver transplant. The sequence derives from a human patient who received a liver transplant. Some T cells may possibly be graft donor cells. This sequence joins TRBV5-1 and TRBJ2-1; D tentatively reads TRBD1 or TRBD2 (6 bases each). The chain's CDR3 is CASTRQAGQYYNEQFF. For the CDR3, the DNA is TGCGCCAGCACCCGCCAGGCGGGACAATATTACAATGAGCAGTTCTTC.